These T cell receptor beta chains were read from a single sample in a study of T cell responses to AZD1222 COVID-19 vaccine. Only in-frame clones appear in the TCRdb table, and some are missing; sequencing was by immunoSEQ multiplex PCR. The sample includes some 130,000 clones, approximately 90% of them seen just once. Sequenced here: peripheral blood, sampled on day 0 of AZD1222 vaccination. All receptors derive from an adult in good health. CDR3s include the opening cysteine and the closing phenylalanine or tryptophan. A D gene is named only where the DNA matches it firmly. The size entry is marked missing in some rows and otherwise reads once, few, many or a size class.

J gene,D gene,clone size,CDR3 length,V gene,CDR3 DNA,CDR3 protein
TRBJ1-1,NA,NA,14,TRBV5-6,TGTGCCAGCAGCTTGTATACAGCCCCGTTGGCCGCTTTCTTT,CASSLYTAPLAAFF
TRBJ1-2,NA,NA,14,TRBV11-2,TGTGCCAGCAGCCACAGGGTAGCTAACTATGGCTACACCTTC,CASSHRVANYGYTF
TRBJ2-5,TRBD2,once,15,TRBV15,TGTGCCACCAGCTTGGGCCGGGCGGGAGCGGAGACCCAGTACTTC,CATSLGRAGAETQYF
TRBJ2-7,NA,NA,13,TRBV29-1,TGCAGCGTTGTTCCAGGGTCGCTGGGGGGGCAGTACTTC,CSVVPGSLGGQYF
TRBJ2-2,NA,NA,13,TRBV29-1,TGCAGCGTTATACTAGCCGGTCGAGCGGAGCTGTTTTTT,CSVILAGRAELFF
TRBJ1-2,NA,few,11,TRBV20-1,TGCAGTGCTAGCAGAGACTATGGCTACACCTTC,CSASRDYGYTF
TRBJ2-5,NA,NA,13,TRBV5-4,TGTGCCAGCAGCCGGGGGTTTCAAGAGACCCAGTACTTC,CASSRGFQETQYF
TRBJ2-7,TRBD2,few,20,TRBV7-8,TGTGCCAGCAGCATAACGACAGGCCCCGGACTAGCGGGAGGAAAGTACGAGCAGTACTTC,CASSITTGPGLAGGKYEQYF
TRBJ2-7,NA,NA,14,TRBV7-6,TGTGCCAGCACCCCCGGGGTGAGAGAGGGCGAGCAGTACTTC,CASTPGVREGEQYF
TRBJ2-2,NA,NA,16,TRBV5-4,TGTGCCAGCAGCCCGGAGCGGTCCAGGAACACCGGGGAGCTGTTTTTT,CASSPERSRNTGELFF
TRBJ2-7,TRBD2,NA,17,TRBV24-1,TGTGCCACCAGTGATTTACAGCGGGAGCCCGTCTCCTACGAGCAGTACTTC,CATSDLQREPVSYEQYF
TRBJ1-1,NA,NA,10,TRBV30,TGTGCCTGGATCGGGGCTGAAGCTTTCTTT,CAWIGAEAFF
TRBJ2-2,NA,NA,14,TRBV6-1,TGTGCCAGCAGTGAATTGTCAAACACCGGGGAGCTGTTTTTT,CASSELSNTGELFF
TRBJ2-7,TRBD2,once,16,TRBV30,TGTGCCTGGAGTGTACCTACGGGAGGGGCAACCTACGAGCAGTACTTC,CAWSVPTGGATYEQYF
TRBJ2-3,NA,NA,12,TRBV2,TGTGCCAGCAGTGAGGTGAGGGATACGCAGTATTTT,CASSEVRDTQYF
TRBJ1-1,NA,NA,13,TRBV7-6,TGTGCCAGCAGCTACAGGTTGCAGGCTGAAGCTTTCTTT,CASSYRLQAEAFF
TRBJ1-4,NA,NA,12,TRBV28,TGTGCCAGCAGTTCTAGCAATGAAAAACTGTTTTTT,CASSSSNEKLFF
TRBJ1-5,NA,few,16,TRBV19,TGTGCCAGTAGTATACGGGGGGTTTATAGCAATCAGCCCCAGCATTTT,CASSIRGVYSNQPQHF
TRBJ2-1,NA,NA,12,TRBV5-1,TGCGCCAGCAGCTTGGCGGACAATGAGCAGTTCTTC,CASSLADNEQFF
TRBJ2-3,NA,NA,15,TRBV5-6,TGTGCCAGCAGCTTGGGTGGTGGGTCCACAGATACGCAGTATTTT,CASSLGGGSTDTQYF
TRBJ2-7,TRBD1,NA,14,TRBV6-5,TGTGCCAGCAGGAACAGGGGGCTCGGATACGAGCAGTACTTC,CASRNRGLGYEQYF
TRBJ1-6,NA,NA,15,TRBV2,TGTGCCAGCAGCTCGACAGGTACTAATAATTCACCCCTCCACTTT,CASSSTGTNNSPLHF
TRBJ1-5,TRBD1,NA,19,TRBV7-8,TGTGCCAGCAGCTTAGATGGCAGGGGGCTGTTTGGGGGCAATCAGCCCCAGCATTTT,CASSLDGRGLFGGNQPQHF
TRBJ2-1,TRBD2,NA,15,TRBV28,TGTGCCAGCATTCCAACGGGGGGAGGGTACAATGAGCAGTTCTTC,CASIPTGGGYNEQFF
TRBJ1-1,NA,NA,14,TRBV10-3,TGTGCCATCAGTGCCTGGGGGGGGAACACTGAAGCTTTCTTT,CAISAWGGNTEAFF
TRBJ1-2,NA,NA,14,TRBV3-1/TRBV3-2,TGTGCCAGCAGCCAAGTCTTAGGCCCGGGGGGCTACACCTTC,CASSQVLGPGGYTF
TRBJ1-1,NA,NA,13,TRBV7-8,TGTGCCAGCAGCCGGTTTAAGGCGGTTGAAGCTTTCTTT,CASSRFKAVEAFF
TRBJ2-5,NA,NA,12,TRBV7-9,TGTGCCAGCAGCTGGTGGGGGGAGACCCAGTACTTC,CASSWWGETQYF
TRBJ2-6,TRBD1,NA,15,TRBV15,TGTGCCACCAGCAGGGACAGGACAGGGGGCAACGTCCTGACTTTC,CATSRDRTGGNVLTF
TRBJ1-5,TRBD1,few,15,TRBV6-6,TGTGCCAGCAGTTCAGGGACAGTGACCAATCAGCCCCAGCATTTT,CASSSGTVTNQPQHF
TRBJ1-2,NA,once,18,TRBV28,TGTGCCAGCAGTTTAAGTCCGGCAGGTCAAATTAGTTTGGATGGCTACACCTTC,CASSLSPAGQISLDGYTF
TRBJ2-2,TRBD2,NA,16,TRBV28,TGTGCCAGCACTCAACTAGCGGGATTTGGTACCGGGGAGCTGTTTTTT,CASTQLAGFGTGELFF
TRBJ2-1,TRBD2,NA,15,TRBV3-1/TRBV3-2,TGTGCCAGCAGCCAGGGGCGGGAGTCGTACAATGAGCAGTTCTTC,CASSQGRESYNEQFF
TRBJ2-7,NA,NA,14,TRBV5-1,TGCGCCAGCAGCCTGTCTGCGCCTTCCTACGAGCAGTACTTC,CASSLSAPSYEQYF
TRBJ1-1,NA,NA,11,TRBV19,TGTGCCAGTCGACAATCAAGTGAAGCTTTCTTT,CASRQSSEAFF
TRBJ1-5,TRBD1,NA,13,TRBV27,TGTGCCAGCAGTACCGGACAGGGGCAGCCCCAGCATTTT,CASSTGQGQPQHF
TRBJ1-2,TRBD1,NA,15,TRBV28,TGTGCCAGCAGTTTAACGGACAGGGGGCTTGGTGGCTACACCTTC,CASSLTDRGLGGYTF
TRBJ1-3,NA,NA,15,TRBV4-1,TGCGCCAGCAGTTACCCGGGGCTTTCTGGAAACACCATATATTTT,CASSYPGLSGNTIYF
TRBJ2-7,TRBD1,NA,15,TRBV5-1,TGCGCCAGCAGCTCTCACAGGGGGGTAGCTTACGAGCAGTACTTC,CASSSHRGVAYEQYF
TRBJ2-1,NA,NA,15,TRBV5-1,TGCGCCAGCAGCTTAAGAGCGGCCACCTACAATGAGCAGTTCTTC,CASSLRAATYNEQFF
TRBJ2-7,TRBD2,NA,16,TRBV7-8,TGTGCCAGCAGCTTAGGGGCGGGAGGAATGGGCGCTAGGCAGTACTTC,CASSLGAGGMGARQYF
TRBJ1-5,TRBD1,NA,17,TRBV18,TGTGCCAGCTCACGTCAGGGGGGCTCAGTTTTCAATCAGCCCCAGCATTTT,CASSRQGGSVFNQPQHF
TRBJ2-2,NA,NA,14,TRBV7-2,TGTGCCAGCAGCTTAGACGGGGCGCCCGGGGAGCTGTTTTTT,CASSLDGAPGELFF
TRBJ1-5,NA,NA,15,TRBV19,TGTGCCAGTAGGGAGGCGGTCTATAGCAATCAGCCCCAGCATTTT,CASREAVYSNQPQHF
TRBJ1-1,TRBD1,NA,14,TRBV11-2,TGTGCCAGCAGCTTAGGGGACAGAAACACTGAAGCTTTCTTT,CASSLGDRNTEAFF
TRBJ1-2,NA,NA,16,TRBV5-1,TGCGCCAGCAGCTTGGAGACAAAGCCCCACAACTATGGCTACACCTTC,CASSLETKPHNYGYTF
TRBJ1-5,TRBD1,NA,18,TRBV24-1,TGTGCCACCAGTGGCCCTCGACAGGGGAAATTGGGGAATCAGCCCCAGCATTTT,CATSGPRQGKLGNQPQHF
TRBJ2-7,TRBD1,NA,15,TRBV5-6,TGTGCCAGCAGCTTGGTGGGACAGGGGACCTACGAGCAGTACTTC,CASSLVGQGTYEQYF